This T cell receptor beta chain derives from a study of T cell responses to AZD1222 COVID-19 vaccine. Whole-study results and caveats: Just a handful of AZD1222 recipients were seropositive at baseline.

This clone was counted once. Antigen specificity is unknown. Sequencing was performed with immunoSEQ multiplex PCR; in TCRdb, only in-frame clones are kept and a portion is missing. This sample has 180,000 or so clones, with approximately 91% found just once. This receptor was obtained from an adult who received the AZD1222 COVID-19 vaccine. Source: peripheral blood, taken 28 days after the second AZD1222 dose.

The CDR3, as DNA: TGTGCCATCAGTGCTCAGGGACAGGGCAACAATGAGCAGTTCTTC. The encoded protein is CAISAQGQGNNEQFF. The rearrangement joins TRBV10-3 to TRBJ2-1, with 9 bases that match TRBD1. V was clipped by 4 bases and J by 5 bases; unmatched bases: 6. The CDR3 contains 15 residues. The V gene's germline CDR1 is ENHRY and CDR2 SYGVKD.